This T cell receptor beta chain derives from a study of PD-L1 blockade in urothelial cancer. In the study overall: Median T cell yield per blood sample was more than 120,000 cells.

Sequencing was performed with immunoSEQ multiplex PCR; in TCRdb, only in-frame clones are kept and a portion is missing. Among under 90,000 clones listed, roughly 90% were seen once. Patients were living with locally advanced or metastatic urothelial carcinoma. Regarding this clone: What it binds is unknown.

The CDR3 contains 16 residues. Germline loops: CDR1 SGDLS, CDR2 YYNGEE. V was trimmed by 3 bases and J by 6 bases, leaving 18 bases between them. Notes on the study in general: Survival was better when pretreatment blood TCR clonality fell below the median.

The sequence was obtained from a man aged 55 to 70 with urothelial cancer. The chain couples TRBV9 to TRBJ2-2; D is possibly TRBD1 (5 bases). Sequenced here: PBMCs, sampled around atezolizumab (anti-PD-L1) treatment. The CDR3 DNA reads TGTGCCAGCAGCGCCGGTGTTGGGGCAGTTGCCGGGGAGCTGTTTTTT. Translation gives CASSAGVGAVAGELFF.